Listed below are T cell receptor beta chains from one sample, sequenced in a study of blood T cell repertoires in COVID-19. Using immunoSEQ multiplex PCR, the repertoire was profiled, and TCRdb retains in-frame clones only, with some absent. The table includes 35,000 to 45,000 clones, 65% to 90% detected once. The sequencing input was peripheral blood. These receptors were obtained from a man aged 35-49 years with active COVID-19. CDR3s include the opening cysteine and the closing phenylalanine or tryptophan. D genes are given only for firm matches. Expanded clones are given a class, and other clones once, few, many or no size at all.

D gene: .; clone size: .; CDR3 length: 11; J gene: TRBJ2-3; V gene: TRBV18; CDR3 DNA: TGTGCCAGCTCATCAGTGGATACGCAGTATTTT; CDR3 protein: CASSSVDTQYF
D gene: TRBD2; clone size: .; CDR3 length: 14; J gene: TRBJ2-1; V gene: TRBV6-5; CDR3 DNA: TGTGCCAGCGCTCAGGCTAGCGGAGCGAATGAGCAGTTCTTC; CDR3 protein: CASAQASGANEQFF
D gene: .; clone size: .; CDR3 length: 12; J gene: TRBJ1-2; V gene: TRBV12-3/TRBV12-4; CDR3 DNA: TGTGCCAGCAGTTCCCAGGGGAATGGCTACACCTTC; CDR3 protein: CASSSQGNGYTF
D gene: .; clone size: once; CDR3 length: 13; J gene: TRBJ2-7; V gene: TRBV19; CDR3 DNA: TGTGCCACCTCACACGGGAACCCGGGCGAGCAGTACTTC; CDR3 protein: CATSHGNPGEQYF
D gene: .; clone size: .; CDR3 length: 13; J gene: TRBJ2-1; V gene: TRBV7-9; CDR3 DNA: TGTGCCAGCAGCTTAATTCTAGAATTAGGGCAGTTCTTC; CDR3 protein: CASSLILELGQFF
D gene: .; clone size: .; CDR3 length: 14; J gene: TRBJ1-2; V gene: TRBV5-4; CDR3 DNA: TGTGCCAGCACCCGCAGGGGCAGCCCCTATGGCTACACCTTC; CDR3 protein: CASTRRGSPYGYTF
D gene: TRBD1; clone size: .; CDR3 length: 14; J gene: TRBJ1-3; V gene: TRBV5-1; CDR3 DNA: TGCGCCAGCAGCCAGGACAGGGGTGGAAACACCATATATTTT; CDR3 protein: CASSQDRGGNTIYF
D gene: TRBD1; clone size: .; CDR3 length: 16; J gene: TRBJ1-1; V gene: TRBV25-1; CDR3 DNA: TGTGCCAGCAGTGCTCAGACCGGGACAGGGAACACTGAAGCTTTCTTT; CDR3 protein: CASSAQTGTGNTEAFF
D gene: TRBD2; clone size: .; CDR3 length: 16; J gene: TRBJ2-1; V gene: TRBV18; CDR3 DNA: TGTGCCAGCTCACCCTCGGGAGTAGCGGGAGAAAATGAGCAGTTCTTC; CDR3 protein: CASSPSGVAGENEQFF
D gene: .; clone size: .; CDR3 length: 15; J gene: TRBJ1-2; V gene: TRBV19; CDR3 DNA: TGTGCCAGTAGTGATGGGGCTGGGGCAGCCTATGGCTACACCTTC; CDR3 protein: CASSDGAGAAYGYTF
D gene: TRBD2; clone size: .; CDR3 length: 15; J gene: TRBJ2-3; V gene: TRBV19; CDR3 DNA: TGTGCCAGTAGTTCGACTAGCGCCCCCCCCGATACGCAGTATTTT; CDR3 protein: CASSSTSAPPDTQYF
D gene: TRBD1; clone size: .; CDR3 length: 13; J gene: TRBJ1-1; V gene: TRBV6-5; CDR3 DNA: TGTGCCAGCAGCCGAAACAGGGGAACTGAAGCTTTCTTT; CDR3 protein: CASSRNRGTEAFF
D gene: .; clone size: few; CDR3 length: 14; J gene: TRBJ2-7; V gene: TRBV4-2; CDR3 DNA: TGTGCCAGCAGCCAAGACGACAGGGAGGACGAGCAGTACTTC; CDR3 protein: CASSQDDREDEQYF
D gene: TRBD2; clone size: .; CDR3 length: 18; J gene: TRBJ2-3; V gene: TRBV5-6; CDR3 DNA: TGTGCCAGCAGCTCCCTCCGACTAGCGGAATCTAGCACAGATACGCAGTATTTT; CDR3 protein: CASSSLRLAESSTDTQYF
D gene: TRBD2; clone size: .; CDR3 length: 17; J gene: TRBJ2-1; V gene: TRBV19; CDR3 DNA: TGTGCCAGTAGTATAGGAGCGGGAGGGCCGCGGTACAATGAGCAGTTCTTC; CDR3 protein: CASSIGAGGPRYNEQFF
D gene: TRBD2; clone size: .; CDR3 length: 12; J gene: TRBJ2-7; V gene: TRBV30; CDR3 DNA: TGTGCCTGGGGGGAGGGGCAGAGCGAGCAGTACTTC; CDR3 protein: CAWGEGQSEQYF
D gene: .; clone size: .; CDR3 length: 12; J gene: TRBJ2-7; V gene: TRBV30; CDR3 DNA: TGTGCCTGGAGTCCCCAGACCTACGAGCAGTACTTC; CDR3 protein: CAWSPQTYEQYF
D gene: TRBD1; clone size: .; CDR3 length: 14; J gene: TRBJ2-1; V gene: TRBV2; CDR3 DNA: TGTGCCAGCAGGGGACAGACCTACGCCAATGAGCAGTTCTTC; CDR3 protein: CASRGQTYANEQFF
D gene: .; clone size: .; CDR3 length: 15; J gene: TRBJ2-1; V gene: TRBV7-9; CDR3 DNA: TGTGCCAGCAGCTTAGCCCGCACTTCTAACAATGAGCAGTTCTTC; CDR3 protein: CASSLARTSNNEQFF
D gene: .; clone size: .; CDR3 length: 15; J gene: TRBJ2-4; V gene: TRBV29-1; CDR3 DNA: TGCAGCGTGGAGGGGGGGCGGCTAGCCAAAAACATTCAGTACTTC; CDR3 protein: CSVEGGRLAKNIQYF
D gene: TRBD2; clone size: once; CDR3 length: 13; J gene: TRBJ2-1; V gene: TRBV28; CDR3 DNA: TGTGCCGCCTTTAGCGGGAGCGATGATGAGCAGTTCTTC; CDR3 protein: CAAFSGSDDEQFF
D gene: .; clone size: few; CDR3 length: 13; J gene: TRBJ1-6; V gene: TRBV18; CDR3 DNA: TGTGCCAGCTCACCCGGGAATAATTCACCCCTCCACTTT; CDR3 protein: CASSPGNNSPLHF
D gene: TRBD2; clone size: few; CDR3 length: 15; J gene: TRBJ2-1; V gene: TRBV3-1/TRBV3-2; CDR3 DNA: TGTGCCAGCAGCCGCACTAGCGGGAGCTACAATGAGCAGTTCTTC; CDR3 protein: CASSRTSGSYNEQFF
D gene: TRBD1; clone size: .; CDR3 length: 14; J gene: TRBJ1-2; V gene: TRBV13; CDR3 DNA: TGTGCCAGCAGCCCCGAACAGGGGGTATATGGCTACACCTTC; CDR3 protein: CASSPEQGVYGYTF
D gene: TRBD2; clone size: .; CDR3 length: 16; J gene: TRBJ2-7; V gene: TRBV5-5; CDR3 DNA: TGTGCCAGCAGCTTGGCCTACCGGACTAGTGTCTACGAGCAGTACTTC; CDR3 protein: CASSLAYRTSVYEQYF
D gene: .; clone size: .; CDR3 length: 11; J gene: TRBJ1-1; V gene: TRBV7-2; CDR3 DNA: TGTGCCAGCAGCCAGGCGGGGCCGGCTTTCTTT; CDR3 protein: CASSQAGPAFF
D gene: .; clone size: .; CDR3 length: 13; J gene: TRBJ2-3; V gene: TRBV28; CDR3 DNA: TGTGCCAGCAGCAAAACAGGGCCAGATACGCAGTATTTT; CDR3 protein: CASSKTGPDTQYF
D gene: TRBD2; clone size: .; CDR3 length: 16; J gene: TRBJ2-7; V gene: TRBV28; CDR3 DNA: TGTGCCAGCAGTTCTCCGGGACTAGCGGGACGGTCCGAGCAGTACTTC; CDR3 protein: CASSSPGLAGRSEQYF
D gene: TRBD2; clone size: .; CDR3 length: 14; J gene: TRBJ2-7; V gene: TRBV5-1; CDR3 DNA: TGCGCCAGCAGCTTAGAGCGGGGAGCCTACGAGCAGTACTTC; CDR3 protein: CASSLERGAYEQYF